This T cell receptor (beta chain) was observed in a study of T cells in Graves' hyperthyroidism and ophthalmopathy. Background on the study: Sampling of peripheral blood happened at initial diagnosis, prior to any treatment.

If no ophthalmopathy progression occurred within 18 months, Graves' hyperthyroidism was stable. In patients aged 18 to 65, hyperthyroidism was newly diagnosed, with duration under 2 months. This clonotype was counted at least ten times. TCR beta CDR3 region amplification was performed from RNA transcripts. Carried out on the TCR CDR3, a first-round RT-PCR used the HTBI primer set. TCRdb itself ran the multiplex PCR reads through MiXCR, one entry per CDR3 protein. The table lists hundreds of thousands of distinct CDR3 sequences, about 13% of them singletons, with around 9.2% in the top ten. CDR1 MNHEY and CDR2 SMNVEV come from the germline V gene (reference sequence). CDR3 length: 14 residues. Trimming took off 6 bases at V and 5 bases at J, with 15 bases between the two ends.

Sequenced: blood. This chain uses TRBV27 with TRBJ2-3; a possible D gene is TRBD1 (6 bases). The source of this sequence is a young woman with Graves' hyperthyroidism. As DNA, the CDR3 is TGTGCCAGCAGCTATTCAGGGGCGGTAGATACGCAGTATTTT. Protein product: CASSYSGAVDTQYF.